These T cell receptor beta chains were read from a single sample in a study of T cells in tumors after PD-1 blockade. The method was immunoSEQ multiplex PCR; TCRdb's version includes in-frame clones alone and lacks a portion of them. The sample has under 75,000 clones; approximately 79% are singletons. This sample comprised PBMCs, obtained after anti-PD-1 treatment. Receptors originate from a human donor with basal cell carcinoma. Each CDR3 is given with its conserved first and last residue. The order of the fields is clone size, V gene, J gene, D gene, CDR3 DNA, CDR3 protein. The D gene is left open where the match is weak. A row's size may be missing; if present it is once, few, many or a size class.

abundance: .
v_gene: TRBV7-9
j_gene: TRBJ1-6
d_gene: .
CDR3nt: TGTGCCAGCAGCCAAGACAATCGTTCCTCACCCCTCCACTTT
CDR3aa: CASSQDNRSSPLHF

abundance: .
v_gene: TRBV4-1
j_gene: TRBJ2-7
d_gene: TRBD2
CDR3nt: TGCGCCAGCAGCCATGACCTTAGCGGGGGACAACCTTACGAGCAGTACTTC
CDR3aa: CASSHDLSGGQPYEQYF

abundance: few
v_gene: TRBV7-8
j_gene: TRBJ2-7
d_gene: TRBD2
CDR3nt: TGTGCCAGCAGCTTATTAACCACGGGGGGCGAGCAGTACTTC
CDR3aa: CASSLLTTGGEQYF

abundance: .
v_gene: TRBV6-6
j_gene: TRBJ2-5
d_gene: .
CDR3nt: TGTGCCAGCAGTGCCGGGACGCCTCAAGAGACCCAGTACTTC
CDR3aa: CASSAGTPQETQYF

abundance: .
v_gene: TRBV19
j_gene: TRBJ1-5
d_gene: .
CDR3nt: TGTGCCAGTAGTGGCGGACAGCTTCATAATCAGCCCCAGCATTTT
CDR3aa: CASSGGQLHNQPQHF

abundance: .
v_gene: TRBV5-4
j_gene: TRBJ2-3
d_gene: .
CDR3nt: TGTGCCAGCAGCTTGGGTACCGGGACTTCTAGCACAGATACGCAGTATTTT
CDR3aa: CASSLGTGTSSTDTQYF

abundance: .
v_gene: TRBV18
j_gene: TRBJ2-7
d_gene: .
CDR3nt: TGTGCCAGCTCACCACCCGCAGGGTCCTACGAGCAGTACTTC
CDR3aa: CASSPPAGSYEQYF

abundance: once
v_gene: TRBV29-1
j_gene: TRBJ2-3
d_gene: TRBD2
CDR3nt: TGCAGCGTTGTACTAGCGGGGGGGCCAACAGATACGCAGTATTTT
CDR3aa: CSVVLAGGPTDTQYF

abundance: .
v_gene: TRBV4-1
j_gene: TRBJ2-7
d_gene: TRBD1
CDR3nt: TGCGCCAGCAGCCAATTCGACAGGGGCCACGAGCAGTACTTC
CDR3aa: CASSQFDRGHEQYF

abundance: .
v_gene: TRBV10-3
j_gene: TRBJ2-5
d_gene: TRBD2
CDR3nt: TGTGCCATCAGCCACTTAGCGGGGGGTCAAGAGACCCAGTACTTC
CDR3aa: CAISHLAGGQETQYF

abundance: .
v_gene: TRBV5-1
j_gene: TRBJ2-1
d_gene: TRBD1
CDR3nt: TGCGCCAGCAGCCCCGGACAGGGGGCCACCTACAATGAGCAGTTCTTC
CDR3aa: CASSPGQGATYNEQFF

abundance: .
v_gene: TRBV6-5
j_gene: TRBJ2-7
d_gene: TRBD2
CDR3nt: TGTGCCAGCAGTCCTCGGACTAGCGGTTCCTACGAGCAGTACTTC
CDR3aa: CASSPRTSGSYEQYF

abundance: .
v_gene: TRBV5-4
j_gene: TRBJ2-1
d_gene: TRBD2
CDR3nt: TGTGCCAGCATCCAGGGACTAGTCGAGGGAGGTGAGCAGTTCTTC
CDR3aa: CASIQGLVEGGEQFF

abundance: .
v_gene: TRBV2
j_gene: TRBJ2-7
d_gene: .
CDR3nt: TGTGCCAGCAGTACGACGGGTGGGGACTACGAGCAGTACTTC
CDR3aa: CASSTTGGDYEQYF

abundance: .
v_gene: TRBV10-3
j_gene: TRBJ2-3
d_gene: .
CDR3nt: TGTGCCATCAGGGGGGCTAGCCTTAGCACAGATACGCAGTATTTT
CDR3aa: CAIRGASLSTDTQYF

abundance: .
v_gene: TRBV4-2
j_gene: TRBJ2-1
d_gene: TRBD2
CDR3nt: TGTGCCAGCAGCCCCGGGGGGAGCAATGAGCAGTTCTTC
CDR3aa: CASSPGGSNEQFF

abundance: .
v_gene: TRBV7-2
j_gene: TRBJ2-5
d_gene: TRBD1
CDR3nt: TGTGCCAGCAGCTCCGACAGGGGGCGGGGAGGGGAGACCCAGTACTTC
CDR3aa: CASSSDRGRGGETQYF

abundance: .
v_gene: TRBV5-4
j_gene: TRBJ1-1
d_gene: .
CDR3nt: TGTGCCAGCAGCTTGTATCTGGGCACTGAAGCTTTCTTT
CDR3aa: CASSLYLGTEAFF

abundance: .
v_gene: TRBV7-6
j_gene: TRBJ2-1
d_gene: .
CDR3nt: TGTGCCAGCAGCTTAGTTCGGGGCCAGGGGAGAAATGAGCAGTTCTTC
CDR3aa: CASSLVRGQGRNEQFF

abundance: .
v_gene: TRBV18
j_gene: TRBJ1-5
d_gene: .
CDR3nt: TGTGCCAGCTCACCACTCAGCGGCAGCTATAGCAATCAGCCCCAGCATTTT
CDR3aa: CASSPLSGSYSNQPQHF

abundance: .
v_gene: TRBV19
j_gene: TRBJ1-5
d_gene: .
CDR3nt: TGTGCCAGTAGTATCATCCCAGGGCGAGCTCAGCCCCAGCATTTT
CDR3aa: CASSIIPGRAQPQHF

abundance: .
v_gene: TRBV12-5
j_gene: TRBJ1-2
d_gene: .
CDR3nt: TGTGCTAGTGGTTTAAGAGTACAAGGCTACACCTTC
CDR3aa: CASGLRVQGYTF

abundance: .
v_gene: TRBV3-1/TRBV3-2
j_gene: TRBJ2-1
d_gene: TRBD2
CDR3nt: TGTGCCAGCAGCCATTCCGGGGGGGCTAATGAGCAGTTCTTC
CDR3aa: CASSHSGGANEQFF

abundance: .
v_gene: TRBV3-1/TRBV3-2
j_gene: TRBJ2-1
d_gene: .
CDR3nt: TGTGCCAGCAGCCAAGATGGTAGGGGGAGGGGGCAGTTCTTC
CDR3aa: CASSQDGRGRGQFF

abundance: .
v_gene: TRBV7-9
j_gene: TRBJ2-1
d_gene: TRBD2
CDR3nt: TGTGCCAGCAGTTCCGGACTAGCGGGGGGCCCGATTCTTTACAATGAGCAGTTCTTC
CDR3aa: CASSSGLAGGPILYNEQFF

abundance: few
v_gene: TRBV7-8
j_gene: TRBJ2-2
d_gene: .
CDR3nt: TGTGCCAGCAGCTTAGGGGGTGCGCAGGGACACGGGGAGCTGTTTTTT
CDR3aa: CASSLGGAQGHGELFF

abundance: .
v_gene: TRBV2
j_gene: TRBJ1-3
d_gene: .
CDR3nt: TGTGCCAGCAGCCCGAAGTTTGGAAACACCATATATTTT
CDR3aa: CASSPKFGNTIYF

abundance: .
v_gene: TRBV6-5
j_gene: TRBJ1-4
d_gene: TRBD1
CDR3nt: TGTGCCAGCACCCTGGGAGGGACAGGGGGTGAAAAACTGTTTTTT
CDR3aa: CASTLGGTGGEKLFF

abundance: .
v_gene: TRBV7-9
j_gene: TRBJ2-3
d_gene: TRBD2
CDR3nt: TGTGCCAGCAGCTACCGGAGCGGGGGGGCCTCCACAGATACGCAGTATTTT
CDR3aa: CASSYRSGGASTDTQYF

abundance: .
v_gene: TRBV3-1/TRBV3-2
j_gene: TRBJ2-5
d_gene: TRBD2
CDR3nt: TGTGCCAGCAGCCCCCGGGGTAGCGGGGGGTTGGAGACCCAGTACTTC
CDR3aa: CASSPRGSGGLETQYF

abundance: .
v_gene: TRBV5-1
j_gene: TRBJ1-4
d_gene: .
CDR3nt: TGCGCCAGCAGCTTGGCCATGTCAACTAATGAAAAACTGTTTTTT
CDR3aa: CASSLAMSTNEKLFF

abundance: .
v_gene: TRBV29-1
j_gene: TRBJ2-1
d_gene: .
CDR3nt: TGCAGCGTTCGTCCGGAGGGAGGCTCCTACAATGAGCAGTTCTTC
CDR3aa: CSVRPEGGSYNEQFF

abundance: .
v_gene: TRBV19
j_gene: TRBJ1-3
d_gene: .
CDR3nt: TGTGCCAGTAGATACGACACCTCTGGAAACACCATATATTTT
CDR3aa: CASRYDTSGNTIYF

abundance: .
v_gene: TRBV6-6
j_gene: TRBJ2-7
d_gene: TRBD2
CDR3nt: TGTGCCAGCAGTCGACAGGGACTAGCGGGGGGGCTTTCCTACGAGCAGTACTTC
CDR3aa: CASSRQGLAGGLSYEQYF

abundance: few
v_gene: TRBV30
j_gene: TRBJ1-6
d_gene: TRBD1
CDR3nt: TGTGCCTGGGACCGGGACAGGGCGAATTCACCCCTCCACTTT
CDR3aa: CAWDRDRANSPLHF